The 24 T cell receptor beta chains below come from one sample, sequenced in a study of blood T cell repertoires in COVID-19 (dated by TCRdb to 2018 to 2020). The method was the immunoSEQ multiplex PCR assay. Held by TCRdb, this immuneACCESS table contains in-frame sequences only and omits some clones. Under half of the omission traces to an unresolved V gene where checked; the cause of the rest is unknown. This sample has 180,000 or so clones in its table, and over 80% of those were observed once. The ten largest clones take up roughly 13% of the sample. The sequencing input was PBMCs or T cells enriched from blood (not recorded which). These receptors came from a woman aged 55-70 years who had recovered from COVID-19.

The genes are TRBV4-1 and TRBJ1-6, with 8 bases matching TRBD1. The CDR3 totals 17 residues. J lost 8 bases, V lost 2 bases, and 11 bases had no gene match. Germline V gives CDR1 MGHRA, CDR2 YSYEKL. The CDR3 nucleotides are TGCGCCAGCAGCCAATCCGATTCAGGGGGCACTTATTCACCCCTCCACTTT. Its protein is CASSQSDSGGTYSPLHF.

There are a few counts of this clone. This chain links TRBV5-6 with TRBJ2-3; D may be TRBD1 (6 bases). Per the germline V gene, CDR1 is SGHDT and CDR2 is YYEEEE. V lost 3 bases and J 1 base, leaving 9 bases between the germline ends. The CDR3 sequence is 14 residues long. In DNA, the CDR3 is TGTGCCAGCAGCTCCCCAGGGGGCACAGATACGCAGTATTTT. It is translated as CASSSPGGTDTQYF.

V is TRBV30 and J is TRBJ1-2; 7 bases match TRBD1. V dropped 0 bases and J dropped 7; count of bases not matched to a gene: 11. The length of the CDR3 is 15 residues. Germline V lookup: CDR1 GTSNPN, CDR2 SVGIG (reference sequence). This CDR3 reads CAWSVLTGRSGGYTF. CDR3 nucleotides: TGTGCCTGGAGTGTGTTGACAGGGCGGAGCGGTGGCTACACCTTC.

This chain uses TRBV7-6 with TRBJ2-1, with 16 bases identical to TRBD2. CDR1 is SGHVS, CDR2 FNYEAQ, per germline. After removal of 3 bases from V and 7 bases from J, the junction contained 3 bases not matched to a gene. The CDR3 spans 16 residues. The chain's CDR3 is CASSFGTSGGGNEQFF. The CDR3 DNA reads as TGTGCCAGCAGCTTCGGGACTAGCGGGGGGGGGAATGAGCAGTTCTTC.

The chain joins TRBV5-6 to TRBJ1-5, with 9 bases aligning to TRBD1. The V gene end was trimmed by 3 bases and the J gene end by 5 bases; junction bases not matched to a gene: 6. CDR1 is SGHDT and CDR2 is YYEEEE in the germline V gene. This CDR3 comprises 15 residues. DNA of the CDR3: TGTGCCAGCAGCTCGGGACAGGGATACGATCAGCCCCAGCATTTT. It codes for CASSSGQGYDQPQHF.

This chain uses TRBV5-1 with TRBJ1-1, with a possible D match to TRBD1 (5 bases). CDR3 length equals 15 residues. Germline V gives CDR1 SGHRS, CDR2 YFSETQ. The V end was cut by 0 bases, the J end by 4 bases, with 13 bases between. In DNA form, the CDR3 reads TGCGCCAGCAGCTTGGTGGGGGGGTCGGTCACTGAAGCTTTCTTT. Translating gives CASSLVGGSVTEAFF.

The V and J genes are TRBV2 and TRBJ2-1; D possibly corresponds to TRBD2 (5 bases). CDR1 SNHLY and CDR2 FYNNEI come from the germline V gene. The CDR3 has 10 amino acids. Trimming removed 5 bases at V and 14 bases at J, with 10 bases between. CDR3 in amino acids: CASSTGREFF. The CDR3 nucleotides are TGTGCCAGCAGTACGGGGAGAGAGTTCTTC.

The V call is TRBV10-3, the J call TRBJ1-2, with TRBD1 as a possible D gene (5 bases). Germline assignment: CDR1 ENHRY and CDR2 SYGVKD. Deletions cut 4 bases from V and 4 bases from J, with 10 bases between. This CDR3 contains 13 residues. This CDR3 reads CAISGDRGYGYTF. The DNA of the CDR3 is TGTGCCATCAGTGGAGATAGGGGCTATGGCTACACCTTC.

This sequence joins TRBV28 and TRBJ2-7; 9 bases match TRBD2. V shed 6 bases and J 3 bases; nucleotides not matched to a gene: 18. The CDR3 consists of 18 residues. CDR1 is MDHEN and CDR2 is SYDVKM in the germline V gene. The CDR3 sequence is CASSPIPGTSLGYYEQYF. CDR3 bases: TGTGCCAGCAGCCCAATTCCCGGGACTAGCCTTGGATACTACGAGCAGTACTTC.

The chain uses TRBV9 and TRBJ1-6, with 8 bases that match TRBD1. V lost 0 bases, J lost 7 bases, and 24 bases stayed unmatched. Per germline, CDR1 SGDLS and CDR2 YYNGEE. This CDR3 has 22 residues. This CDR3 reads CASSVVPVALAGQAVYNSPLHF. CDR3 in DNA: TGTGCCAGCAGCGTAGTCCCCGTTGCCCTCGCGGGACAGGCCGTATACAATTCACCCCTCCACTTT.

This clone has just a few counts. The chain combines TRBV20-1 with TRBJ1-1, with 8 bases fitting TRBD1. The CDR3 has 13 residues. V lost 3 bases, J lost 4 bases, and 4 bases stayed unmatched. Germline V gene data show CDR1 as DFQATT and CDR2 as SNEGSKA (reference sequence). Here the CDR3 reads CSASQGAFTEAFF. The CDR3 nucleotides are TGCAGTGCTAGTCAGGGGGCGTTCACTGAAGCTTTCTTT.

V usage is TRBV19 and J usage is TRBJ2-3; tentative D call: TRBD1 (6 bases). Germline V gene lookup returns CDR1 LNHDA and CDR2 SQIVND (reference sequence). The CDR3 has 14 residues. V was pared by 3 bases and J by 0 bases, with 7 bases between. The CDR3 DNA follows: TGTGCCAGTAGTATTGGGGGCAGCACAGATACGCAGTATTTT. Translated, it gives CASSIGGSTDTQYF.

J is TRBJ1-1 and V is TRBV9, with D perhaps TRBD1 (5 bases). The CDR3 runs 14 residues. Germline V gene lookup returns CDR1 SGDLS and CDR2 YYNGEE. V was trimmed by 0 bases and J by 4 bases, leaving 10 bases between them. The DNA for the CDR3 is TGTGCCAGCAGCGTAGTGTTCGGGGGCACTGAAGCTTTCTTT. Its protein is CASSVVFGGTEAFF.

This sequence joins TRBV24-1 and TRBJ2-3; a possible D gene is TRBD2 (5 bases). Germline CDR1 reads KGHDR; CDR2 reads SFDVKD. This CDR3 has 16 amino acids. V lost 4 bases and J 2 bases, leaving 15 bases between the germline ends. The CDR3 reads CATSDRTPLLTDTQYF. Here the CDR3 DNA reads TGTGCCACCAGTGACCGGACTCCTCTGCTCACAGATACGCAGTATTTT.

This CDR3 reads CASSLGRGSYNEQFF. In nucleotides, the CDR3 is TGTGCCAGCAGCTTAGGCAGGGGGTCCTACAATGAGCAGTTCTTC. The chain combines TRBV7-2 with TRBJ2-1; the match to TRBD1 covers 7 bases. Germline CDR1 SGHTA, CDR2 FQGNSA. The V segment lost 1 base and the J segment 1 base; nucleotides outside the gene matches: 1. This CDR3 contains 15 residues.

This clone was counted a single time. V is TRBV3-1 (or the pseudogene TRBV3-2) and J is TRBJ1-1, with a weak D call TRBD1 (5 bases). V lost 2 bases and J lost 0, with 7 bases in between. Germline V gives CDR1 LGHDT, CDR2 YNNKEL (reference sequence). The CDR3 contains 14 residues. This chain's CDR3 is CASSQPGLNTEAFF. DNA of the CDR3: TGTGCCAGCAGCCAACCAGGGCTGAACACTGAAGCTTTCTTT.

The chain links TRBV5-1 to TRBJ1-1, with a possible D match to TRBD1 (6 bases). This CDR3 comprises 15 residues. CDR1 SGHRS and CDR2 YFSETQ come from the germline V gene. V lost 4 bases and J 2 bases, leaving 15 bases between the germline ends. CDR3 nucleotide sequence: TGCGCCAGCAGCCCGGGACACACAACAAACACTGAAGCTTTCTTT. This translates into CASSPGHTTNTEAFF.

V usage is TRBV6-6 and J usage is TRBJ1-6; possible D gene TRBD1, 5 bases. The V end was cut by 5 bases, the J end by 10 bases, with 18 bases between. The CDR3 runs to 15 residues. Germline V lookup: CDR1 MNHNY, CDR2 SVGAGI (reference sequence). Written as DNA, the CDR3 is TGTGCCAGCAGTCAACTGGACGGGGGGGGATCACCCCTCCACTTT. Translating gives CASSQLDGGGSPLHF.

DNA of the CDR3: TGTGCCAGCAGTAGACTTGGCGATACGCAGTATTTT. This gives the protein CASSRLGDTQYF. The V gene is TRBV6-5, the J gene TRBJ2-3; D gene ambiguous. This CDR3 comprises 12 residues. With 5 bases removed from V and 6 bases from J, the gap between germline ends came to 9 bases. The germline gives CDR1 MNHEY, CDR2 SVGAGI.

This chain joins TRBV30 and TRBJ2-4, with TRBD2 identical over 9 bases. Germline lookup yields CDR1 GTSNPN and CDR2 SVGIG (reference sequence). This CDR3 is built from 14 residues. V lost 7 bases, J lost 0 bases, and 4 bases stayed unmatched. CDR3 region: CAFEAGGAKNIQYF. The CDR3 DNA reads as TGTGCCTTCGAAGCGGGGGGAGCCAAAAACATTCAGTACTTC.

This clone was observed a few times. V usage is TRBV5-1 and J usage is TRBJ1-6; no clear D gene. V lost 0 bases to trimming and J lost 10 bases, with 11 bases between them. The CDR3 loop spans 14 amino acids. CDR1 and CDR2 from the germline V gene are SGHRS and YFSETQ. The CDR3 spells CASSLESAGSPLHF. In DNA, the CDR3 is TGCGCCAGCAGCTTGGAATCCGCCGGGTCACCCCTCCACTTT.

The chain carries TRBV28 and TRBJ2-2; 10 bases match TRBD2. CDR3 length: 14 residues. The V gene's germline CDR1 is MDHEN and CDR2 SYDVKM. After removal of 9 bases from V and 6 bases from J, the junction contained 7 bases not matched to a gene. CDR3 in amino acids: CASSSGRGAGELFF. CDR3 DNA sequence: TGTGCCAGTTCTAGCGGGAGAGGGGCCGGGGAGCTGTTTTTT. Supplemented by reference TRBV28 and TRBJ2-2, the full variable domain reads DVKVTQSSRYLVKRTGEKVFLECVQDMDHENMFWYRQDPGLGLRLIYFSYDVKMKEKGDIPEGYSVSREKKERFSLILESASTNQTSMYLCASSSGRGAGELFFGEGSRLTVL.

V gene TRBV19 combines with J gene TRBJ2-7, with 7 bases fitting TRBD1. The germline V gene has CDR1 LNHDA and CDR2 SQIVND (reference sequence). The length of the CDR3 is 14 residues. Losses at the gene ends were 7 bases for V and 3 bases for J; bases not matched to a gene: 9. The CDR3 reads CASKTGESGYEQYF. Here the CDR3 DNA reads TGTGCCAGTAAAACAGGGGAAAGCGGCTACGAGCAGTACTTC.

This chain connects TRBV4-2 to TRBJ1-1; 9 positions match TRBD1. V lost 1 base, J lost 11 bases, and 8 bases stayed unmatched. CDR1 is LGHNA and CDR2 is YNFKEQ in the germline V gene. This CDR3 is built from 14 residues. CDR3 loop: CASSQGGTGWSAFF. CDR3 nucleotides: TGTGCCAGCAGCCAAGGGGGGACAGGGTGGTCGGCTTTCTTT.